This entry lists 20 T cell receptor beta chains sequenced from one sample in a study of Tregs in tolerant kidney transplant recipients. Assay: immunoSEQ multiplex PCR; the TCRdb copy retains only in-frame clones and omits some. The sample lists 200,000 to 300,000 clones; approximately 84% were seen once. Sequenced input: CD4+ T cells from blood. Receptor source: a human donor in good health.

This chain connects TRBV10-1 to TRBJ1-2; 8 bases match TRBD1. There are 13 residues in the CDR3. Germline lookup yields CDR1 WNHNN and CDR2 SYGVQD (reference sequence). The V and J ends lost 5 bases and 3 bases, in that order; junction bases with no gene match: 2. The CDR3 here is CASSPGQDYGYTF. The CDR3 bases are TGCGCCAGCAGTCCGGGACAGGACTATGGCTACACCTTC.

This clone was recorded a few times. The chain has TRBV5-4 and TRBJ1-1; maybe TRBD1 (5 bases). V dropped 4 bases and J dropped 10 bases, with 17 bases sitting between them. The germline V gene encodes CDR1 SGHNT and CDR2 YYREEE (reference sequence). This CDR3 spans 13 amino acids. The CDR3 DNA is TGTGCCAGCAGCCTGGATTCTAAGGGGAGAGCTTTCTTT. This gives the protein CASSLDSKGRAFF.

The gene calls are TRBV6-1 and TRBJ1-4; D gene ambiguous. Germline CDR1 and CDR2: MNHNS and SASEGT. CDR3 size: 14 residues. V was shortened by 2 bases and J by 7 bases, with 11 bases between the two germline ends. In DNA form, the CDR3 reads TGTGCCAGCAGTGAATGGCCAAAGGGTGAAAAACTGTTTTTT. As protein: CASSEWPKGEKLFF.

The chain employs TRBV5-1 and TRBJ2-5, with 11 bases that match TRBD2. Germline values: CDR1 SGHRS, CDR2 YFSETQ. Germline trimming cut 3 bases from V and 5 bases from J; bases unmatched to any gene: 3. This CDR3 is 14 amino acids long. The CDR3 is CASSSGTSGETQYF. Written as DNA, the CDR3 is TGCGCCAGCAGCTCCGGGACTAGCGGCGAGACCCAGTACTTC.

The chain uses TRBV5-1 and TRBJ1-6; possible D gene TRBD1, 5 bases. Germline CDR1 SGHRS, CDR2 YFSETQ. This CDR3 has 14 residues. Between the trimmed V and J ends, which lost 8 bases and 3 bases, there was a span of 12 bases. The CDR3 DNA follows: TGCGCCAGAGTGCCCGACAGCTATAATTCACCCCTCCACTTT. Its translation is CARVPDSYNSPLHF.

The J gene is TRBJ1-1, the V gene TRBV7-8; TRBD1 matches at 7 bases. Germline V gives CDR1 SGHVS, CDR2 FQNEAQ. This CDR3 spans 16 amino acids. V was clipped by 3 bases and J by 3 bases; unmatched bases: 10. The CDR3 DNA reads TGTGCCAGCAGCTTCCGGGACAGAGAATTAGACACTGAAGCTTTCTTT. Residues: CASSFRDRELDTEAFF.

The gene calls are TRBV30 and TRBJ1-6; no reliable D call. Germline loops: CDR1 GTSNPN, CDR2 SVGIG (reference sequence). V lost 4 bases and J lost 12, with 16 bases in between. This CDR3 spans 13 amino acids. CDR3 in amino acids: CAWKGRWEVPLHF. The CDR3 region has the DNA TGTGCCTGGAAAGGCAGGTGGGAAGTACCCCTCCACTTT.

The chain combines TRBV5-1 with TRBJ2-1; unclear D gene. The V and J ends lost 3 bases and 0 bases respectively, with 7 bases between them. The CDR3 loop spans 14 amino acids. The germline gives CDR1 SGHRS, CDR2 YFSETQ. DNA for the CDR3: TGCGCCAGCAGCTCAGAAGGCTCCTACAATGAGCAGTTCTTC. Residues: CASSSEGSYNEQFF.

The chain links TRBV7-2 to TRBJ2-6; TRBD1 is a possible D gene (5 bases). V shed 10 bases and J shed 0 bases, with 10 bases lying between them. CDR3 size: 14 residues. CDR1 is SGHTA and CDR2 is FQGNSA in the germline V gene. CDR3 residues: CATDTPSGANVLTF. CDR3 nucleotides: TGTGCCACGGACACACCCTCTGGGGCCAACGTCCTGACTTTC.

The V and J genes are TRBV6-6 and TRBJ2-3; tentative D call: TRBD1 (6 bases). Trimming cost V 6 bases and J 4 bases, with 8 bases left between them. This CDR3 is 12 amino acids long. Germline CDR1 MNHNY, CDR2 SVGAGI (reference sequence). DNA for the CDR3: TGTGCCAGCAGGGGGGCTTCAGATACGCAGTATTTT. Its translation: CASRGASDTQYF.

V gene TRBV7-3 combines with J gene TRBJ2-3; D is undetermined. V was shortened by 4 bases and J by 6 bases, with 14 bases between the two germline ends. Germline V gene sequence: CDR1 SGHTA, CDR2 FQGTGA. The CDR3 totals 14 residues. The CDR3 DNA is TGTGCCAGCAGCTCCGGGCCCCCGTCTGATACGCAGTATTTT. Residues: CASSSGPPSDTQYF.

The rearrangement links TRBV27 to TRBJ2-4, with D perhaps TRBD1 (6 bases). The CDR3 has 15 amino acids. Per germline, CDR1 MNHEY and CDR2 SMNVEV (reference sequence). The V end was cut by 5 bases, the J end by 4 bases, with 15 bases between. The CDR3 sequence: CASSNTGTHKNIQYF. The DNA for the CDR3 is TGTGCCAGCAGTAATACCGGGACACATAAAAACATTCAGTACTTC.

The chain recombines TRBV11-1 with TRBJ1-6; TRBD1 agrees at 9 bases. The V gene end was trimmed by 5 bases and the J gene end by 11 bases; junction bases not matched to a gene: 7. CDR1 is SGHAT, CDR2 FQDESV, per germline (reference sequence). The CDR3 extends over 14 amino acids. The CDR3 DNA reads TGTGCCAGCAGCCGGGACAGGGAGGGTGCACCCCTCCACTTT. Residues: CASSRDREGAPLHF.

About this clone itself: Other nucleotide sequences in the sample specify the same CDR3. V usage is TRBV9 and J usage is TRBJ2-3, with D uncertain. The V gene lost 0 bases and the J gene lost 0 bases, with 5 bases spanning the gap. The CDR3 sequence is 14 residues long. In germline, CDR1 is SGDLS, CDR2 YYNGEE. This CDR3 is CASSVGASTDTQYF. CDR3 nucleotides: TGTGCCAGCAGCGTAGGGGCTAGCACAGATACGCAGTATTTT.

V is TRBV28 and J is TRBJ2-3; D gene ambiguous. The V and J ends lost 9 bases and 5 bases respectively, with 18 bases between them. This CDR3 spans 14 amino acids. CDR1 is MDHEN, CDR2 SYDVKM, per germline. This CDR3 reads CASKPGRAIDTQYF. As DNA, the CDR3 is TGTGCCAGTAAACCCGGACGTGCAATAGATACGCAGTATTTT.

The J gene is TRBJ2-7, the V gene TRBV18; TRBD1 matches 9 bases. The CDR3 has 14 amino acids. Germline loops: CDR1 KGHSH, CDR2 LQKENI. V lost 4 bases to trimming and J lost 3 bases; unmatched junction nucleotides: 4. The CDR3 here is CASSRGTGNYEQYF. In DNA form, the CDR3 reads TGTGCCAGCTCACGTGGGACAGGGAACTACGAGCAGTACTTC.

The table lists this clone with a count of one. The rearrangement uses TRBV2 and TRBJ1-1, with D tentatively TRBD1 (5 bases). The V gene's germline CDR1 is SNHLY and CDR2 FYNNEI. CDR3 length equals 13 residues. Trimming removed 3 bases from V and 3 bases from J, with 8 bases in between. CDR3 in DNA: TGTGCCAGCAGTGACCAGGGAGACACTGAAGCTTTCTTT. This codes for CASSDQGDTEAFF.

This clone showed up many times. The rearrangement links TRBV7-2 to TRBJ1-5; 7 bases match TRBD1. Germline CDR1 SGHTA, CDR2 FQGNSA. This CDR3 has 15 amino acids. The junction had 9 bases not matched to a gene; V was cut back by 3 bases and J by 7 bases. CDR3 protein: CASSFSRQGGQPQHF. CDR3 nucleotide sequence: TGTGCCAGCAGCTTTTCGAGACAGGGAGGGCAGCCCCAGCATTTT.

CDR3 sequence (DNA): TGTGCCAGCTCACCAGGGTCCGAGCAGTACTTC. Protein product: CASSPGSEQYF. The chain uses TRBV18 and TRBJ2-7; D gene uncertain. CDR1 and CDR2 (germline): KGHSH, LQKENI. There are 11 residues in the CDR3. The germline V and J ends were trimmed by 2 bases and 6 bases, with 5 bases remaining between them.

The gene calls are TRBV18 and TRBJ2-6, with D possibly TRBD2 on 6 matching bases. Trimming cost V 5 bases and J 3 bases, with 20 bases left between them. Germline loops: CDR1 KGHSH, CDR2 LQKENI. The CDR3 is 18 amino acids. The CDR3 DNA sequence: TGTGCCAGCTCAATCGACGGGATGGGAGGCTTTGGGGCCAACGTCCTGACTTTC. It yields the protein CASSIDGMGGFGANVLTF. Drawing the rest from reference TRBV18 and TRBJ2-6, the complete variable domain is NAGVMQNPRHLVRRRGQEARLRCSPMKGHSHVYWYRQLPEEGLKFMVYLQKENIIDESGMPKERFSAEFPKEGPSILRIQQVVRGDSAAYFCASSIDGMGGFGANVLTFGAGSRLTVL.